The clone carrying this T cell receptor (beta chain) was seen more than once but under ten times. The junction departs from germline at one end; a sequencing error may be responsible. The data originate from a study of blood T cell repertoires in COVID-19. Looking at the study overall: There were acute and convalescent COVID-19 samples, and they came from the United States, Italy and Spain.

In the authors' workflow: Estimates of nucleated cell counts were drawn from the amplification of reference gene primers. The data were produced by immunoSEQ multiplex PCR, yet TCRdb's version contains in-frame clones alone and is incomplete. V, J and clone size are those of that table, while D and trimming were read from the DNA. The data hold 200,000 to 250,000 clones, with roughly 79% observed a single time. The CDR3 is 12 residues long. Germline V gene lookup returns CDR1 SGHRS and CDR2 YFSETQ. Patients in Seattle were enrolled during active infection, then followed longitudinally. Input material: peripheral blood. The sequence derives from a woman aged 80 or over with COVID-19, enrolled during active disease. This chain uses TRBV5-1 with TRBJ2-3, with 8 nucleotides matching TRBD2. The CDR3 is CASSLGREARDF. CDR3 coding DNA: TGCGCCAGCAGCTTGGGGCGGGAGGCCAGGGATTTT.